The 19 T cell receptor beta chains listed next were all sequenced from one sample in a study of blood T cells in healthy people across ages. Alongside a J-beta primer mix, a sample-barcoded 5' primer served in a second PCR lasting roughly 6 to 11 cycles. From the 5' RACE reads, TCRdb called clonotypes with MiXCR, one entry per CDR3 protein. Among 1.6 million or so distinct CDR3 sequences, approximately 32% were seen once, and the ten largest hold 10% to 12%. Sample: blood. These receptors came from a woman aged 25 to 39 in good health.

In regard to this clonotype: A read error may account for a junction end that differs from germline. This chain links TRBV6-5 with TRBJ2-5, with 9 bases identical to TRBD1. Germline loops: CDR1 MNHEY, CDR2 SVGAGI. The CDR3 length is 14 residues. The CDR3 bases are TGTGCCGGCAGTCCGACAGGGGGCCAAGAGACCCAGTACTTC. Its protein is CAGSPTGGQETQYF.

The chain carries TRBV20-1 and TRBJ2-3; D may be TRBD2 (6 bases). The CDR3 is 18 amino acids. V was pared by 1 base and J by 1 base, with 21 bases between. Germline CDR1 reads DFQATT; CDR2 reads SNEGSKA (reference sequence). The CDR3 region is CSARGFALAETGTDTQYF. The CDR3 coding sequence is TGCAGTGCTAGAGGTTTTGCCTTAGCGGAGACCGGCACAGATACGCAGTATTTT.

The J gene is TRBJ2-3, the V gene TRBV5-1; 13 bases map to TRBD2. J lost 2 bases, V lost 4 bases, and 13 bases had no gene match. The CDR3 is 19 residues long. Germline assignment: CDR1 SGHRS and CDR2 YFSETQ. CDR3 nucleotide sequence: TGCGCCAGCAGCGGACCCGGGACTAGCGGGACACGGGTCACAGATACGCAGTATTTT. This encodes CASSGPGTSGTRVTDTQYF.

This clonotype was counted between two and nine times. V and J are TRBV20-1 and TRBJ2-3; 8 bases are a match to TRBD2. The trim removed 0 bases at V and 2 bases at J, leaving 19 bases unmatched. CDR1 is DFQATT, CDR2 SNEGSKA, per germline (reference sequence). The CDR3 is 20 amino acids. The CDR3 DNA sequence: TGCAGTGCTAGAGATAGGCCCAGGGCGGCTAGCGGGTCACTCACAGATACGCAGTATTTT. Translated: CSARDRPRAASGSLTDTQYF.

The chain couples TRBV6-1 to TRBJ2-7; 11 nucleotides line up with TRBD2. The CDR3 length is 18 residues. The junction had 14 bases not matched to a gene; V was cut back by 5 bases and J by 2 bases. The V gene's germline CDR1 is MNHNS and CDR2 SASEGT. CDR3 DNA: TGTGCCAGCAGTAATCCTGGTAGCGGGGGGGCCCCAACCTACGAGCAGTACTTC. Its translation: CASSNPGSGGAPTYEQYF.

This clonotype turned up a few times. The chain couples TRBV5-1 to TRBJ1-4; the D gene is possibly TRBD1 (5 bases). The V end lost 0 bases, the J end lost 8 bases, and 17 bases lay between the germline ends. The CDR3 covers 16 residues. CDR1 is SGHRS and CDR2 is YFSETQ in the germline V gene. CDR3 in amino acids: CASSLAVKETAEKLFF. The CDR3 DNA sequence: TGCGCCAGCAGCTTGGCCGTGAAAGAGACAGCGGAAAAACTGTTTTTT.

A remark on this clonotype: The germline gene is not matched at one end of the junction; a read error may be the cause. The rearrangement joins TRBV7-9 to TRBJ2-1; D remains unclear. Germline V gene sequence: CDR1 SEHNR, CDR2 FQNEAQ (reference sequence). CDR3 length equals 13 residues. The chain's CDR3 is CASSFDEYNGQFF. CDR3 DNA sequence: TGTGCCAGCAGCTTTGACGAGTACAATGGGCAGTTCTTC.

J is TRBJ1-2 and V is TRBV30; D is ambiguous. This CDR3 is built from 15 residues. Between the trimmed V and J ends, which lost 0 bases and 2 bases, there was a span of 13 bases. CDR1 GTSNPN and CDR2 SVGIG come from the germline V gene (reference sequence). The chain's CDR3 is CAWSVVRAGNYGYTF. CDR3 nucleotide sequence: TGTGCCTGGAGTGTGGTGAGGGCTGGGAACTATGGCTACACCTTC. Full variable domain (missing parts from reference TRBV30 and TRBJ1-2): SQTIHQWPATLVQPVGSPLSLECTVEGTSNPNLYWYRQAAGRGLQLLFYSVGIGQISSEVPQNLSASRPQDRQFILSSKKLLLSDSGFYLCAWSVVRAGNYGYTFGSGTRLTVV.

V and J are TRBV10-3 and TRBJ2-1; TRBD2 agrees at 9 bases. CDR3 size: 18 residues. Germline CDR1 is ENHRY and CDR2 is SYGVKD. Trimming cost V 8 bases and J 8 bases; bases outside gene matches: 22. The CDR3 coding sequence is TGTGCCATCTCGGGTGGTAGCGGGGGCCCAGCCCGCGTGGATGAGCAGTTCTTC. This encodes CAISGGSGGPARVDEQFF.

This clonotype was recorded a few times. This chain joins TRBV7-3 and TRBJ1-1, with no clear D. This CDR3 has 16 residues. V lost 0 bases to trimming and J lost 2 bases, with 13 bases between them. CDR1 is SGHTA, CDR2 FQGTGA, per germline. The CDR3 bases are TGTGCCAGCAGCTTAACTCCGGGCGGTGGTAACACTGAAGCTTTCTTT. Its protein product is CASSLTPGGGNTEAFF.

The V call is TRBV10-2, the J call TRBJ1-2, with TRBD1 matching 10 bases. The germline V gene encodes CDR1 WSHSY and CDR2 SAAADI. Losses at the gene ends were 2 bases for V and 4 bases for J; bases not matched to a gene: 1. The CDR3 extends over 14 amino acids. CDR3 sequence reads: CASSERQGAYGYTF. The CDR3 bases are TGCGCCAGCAGTGAGAGACAGGGGGCCTATGGCTACACCTTC.

The chain combines TRBV15 with TRBJ2-7; 8 nucleotides match TRBD1. After removal of 1 base from V and 0 bases from J, the junction contained 5 bases not matched to a gene. CDR3 length: 16 residues. Looked up from germline, CDR1 is LNHNV and CDR2 is YYDKDF (reference sequence). CDR3 loop: CATSRAQGVGSYEQYF. The CDR3 DNA follows: TGTGCCACCAGCAGAGCACAGGGGGTAGGCTCCTACGAGCAGTACTTC.

The CDR3, as DNA: TGTGCCAGCAGCCAAATTACAGGAATTCAAGAGACCCAGTACTTC. Protein product: CASSQITGIQETQYF. The chain carries TRBV3-1 and TRBJ2-5, with D tentatively TRBD1 (5 bases). The V gene lost 2 bases and the J gene lost 2 bases, with 12 bases spanning the gap. The CDR3 has 15 residues. Germline CDR1 reads LGHDT; CDR2 reads YNNKEL (reference sequence).

In this sample, this clonotype turned up a few times. The J gene is TRBJ2-3, the V gene TRBV29-1, with a possible D match to TRBD2 (5 bases). V was shortened by 3 bases and J by 5 bases, with 6 bases between the two germline ends. The CDR3 totals 11 residues. CDR1 is SQVTM and CDR2 is ANQGSEA in the germline V gene. The CDR3 loop reads CSVDAGDTQYF. CDR3 nucleotides: TGCAGCGTTGACGCGGGAGATACGCAGTATTTT.

V usage is TRBV28 and J usage is TRBJ2-1; D possibly uses TRBD1 or TRBD2 (5 bases each). The CDR3 covers 14 residues. V was clipped by 7 bases and J by 8 bases, with 18 bases between them. CDR1 and CDR2 from the germline V gene are MDHEN and SYDVKM. The CDR3 DNA reads TGTGCCAGCACCGCCCGGGACCGGTTGCATGAGCAGTTCTTC. Its protein is CASTARDRLHEQFF.

This clonotype was detected only a few times. This rearrangement joins TRBV11-2 to TRBJ1-2; D may be TRBD1 (5 bases). CDR1 SGHAT and CDR2 FQNNGV come from the germline V gene. Deletions cut 5 bases from V and 4 bases from J, with 20 bases between. The CDR3 spans 16 residues. The CDR3 protein is CASSLRRGPLTYGYTF. CDR3 nucleotide sequence: TGTGCCAGCAGCCTTCGTCGGGGACCGCTAACCTATGGCTACACCTTC.

The chain recombines TRBV7-3 with TRBJ2-3; D is perhaps TRBD1 or TRBD2 (6 bases each). The CDR3 sequence is 16 residues long. V was cut by 1 base and J by 4 bases, with 15 bases left in between. Germline V lookup: CDR1 SGHTA, CDR2 FQGTGA. The CDR3 DNA is TGTGCCAGCAGCTTAATTAGTTCAGGGGAGGCAGATACGCAGTATTTT. Encoded protein: CASSLISSGEADTQYF.

This chain connects TRBV7-8 to TRBJ2-1, with D tentatively TRBD2 (5 bases). The V gene's germline CDR1 is SGHVS and CDR2 FQNEAQ. The CDR3 extends over 13 amino acids. Trimming left V 0 bases short and J 9 bases short, with 9 bases between. The CDR3 is CASSLARVSEQFF. In nucleotides, the CDR3 is TGTGCCAGCAGCTTAGCGCGGGTGAGTGAGCAGTTCTTC. Combining the CDR3 with reference TRBV7-8 and TRBJ2-1 gives the whole variable domain GAGVSQSPRYKVAKRGQDVALRCDPISGHVSLFWYQQALGQGPEFLTYFQNEAQLDKSGLPSDRFFAERPEGSVSTLKIQRTQQEDSAVYLCASSLARVSEQFFGPGTRLTVL.

This chain uses TRBV7-9 with TRBJ2-2; D gene unclear. Trimming removed 1 base at V and 3 bases at J, with 9 bases between. Germline CDR1 and CDR2: SEHNR and FQNEAQ (reference sequence). The CDR3 spans 15 residues. CDR3 amino acids: CASSLVSPYTGELFF. CDR3 nucleotide sequence: TGTGCCAGCAGCTTAGTGTCACCATACACCGGGGAGCTGTTTTTT.